This T cell receptor beta chain emerged from a study of T cell responses to AZD1222 COVID-19 vaccine. About the study: Both about-4-week and about-12-week second-dose recipients were combined. Study conclusions and caveats: At 160-218 and 743-854, vaccine-associated CD4 TCRs were dominant, and they spanned spike.

V lost 4 bases, J lost 2 bases, and 15 bases lay in between. Germline CDR1 and CDR2: SGHKS and YYEKEE (reference sequence). CDR3 length equals 15 residues. Assay used: immunoSEQ multiplex PCR; TCRdb lists only in-frame clones, some missing. The sample includes approximately 90,000 clones, about 88% seen only once; the top ten take 3%. Points on this clone: The antigen remains unidentified.

The V call is TRBV5-5, the J call TRBJ1-1, with D tentatively TRBD1 (5 bases). The sequenced sample was peripheral blood, obtained on day 0 of AZD1222 vaccination. This clonotype was sampled from an adult in good health. The CDR3 sequence is CASSLRDGPNTEAFF. The DNA for the CDR3 is TGTGCCAGCAGCCTAAGGGACGGACCCAACACTGAAGCTTTCTTT.